These 19 T cell receptor beta chains were all obtained from the same sample, sequenced in a study of regulatory T cells in long-lasting Graves disease. Building of the TCR beta libraries involved iRepertoire HTBI primers and Arm-PCR of CDR3 regions. TCRdb ran MiXCR on the multiplex PCR reads and lists one entry per CDR3 protein. The table has approximately 460,000 distinct CDR3 sequences, about a sixth seen once; the top ten hold roughly a tenth. Time point described: newly diagnosed GD, antithyroid drugs for less than 3 months. RNA extracted from PBMCs served as the sequencing template. In addition, the sample was reused for a study of T cells in Graves' hyperthyroidism and ophthalmopathy.

Sequencing used peripheral blood mononuclear cells (PBMCs), obtained at new diagnosis, from a patient treated with antithyroid drugs. These receptors originate from a woman in her twenties or thirties with Graves disease.

There are a few counts of this clonotype. This chain links TRBV28 with TRBJ2-7; the D gene is possibly TRBD1 (7 bases). The CDR3 loop spans 15 amino acids. Trimming removed 6 bases at V and 3 bases at J, with 18 bases between. Germline V lookup: CDR1 MDHEN, CDR2 SYDVKM. The CDR3 nucleotides read TGTGCCAGCAGCCTAGGGGGGACAGAAGTCTACGAGCAGTACTTC. It yields the protein CASSLGGTEVYEQYF. Filled out from reference TRBV28 and TRBJ2-7, the complete variable domain reads DVKVTQSSRYLVKRTGEKVFLECVQDMDHENMFWYRQDPGLGLRLIYFSYDVKMKEKGDIPEGYSVSREKKERFSLILESASTNQTSMYLCASSLGGTEVYEQYFGPGTRLTVT.

Notes on this clonotype: A far larger clone is a single base away, which makes a read error likely. The chain couples TRBV7-9 to TRBJ2-7, with 7 bases fitting TRBD1. The germline V gene encodes CDR1 SEHNR and CDR2 FQNEAQ (reference sequence). V dropped 5 bases and J dropped 2; count of bases not matched to a gene: 9. This CDR3 is 15 amino acids long. The CDR3 DNA sequence: TGTGCCAGCAGCACCGGGACAGAGAGGACCTACGAGCAGTACTTC. Translating gives CASSTGTERTYEQYF.

This clonotype was counted many times. J is TRBJ2-7 and V is TRBV7-9; maybe TRBD2 (6 bases). Trimming removed 7 bases from V and 2 bases from J, with 12 bases in between. The CDR3 spans 13 residues. The germline V gene has CDR1 SEHNR and CDR2 FQNEAQ (reference sequence). The CDR3, as DNA: TGTGCCAGCACCTTGTCGGGGGCCTACGAGCAGTACTTC. It is translated as CASTLSGAYEQYF.

This clonotype was seen at least ten times. The V call is TRBV3-1, the J call TRBJ2-5; 10 bases match TRBD2. CDR1 is LGHDT, CDR2 YNNKEL, per germline (reference sequence). CDR3 size: 15 residues. V dropped 3 bases and J dropped 5; count of bases not matched to a gene: 6. The CDR3 region is CASSQRTSGGETQYF. In DNA form, the CDR3 reads TGTGCCAGCAGCCAGCGGACTAGCGGAGGGGAGACCCAGTACTTC.

A note on this clonotype: This may arise from a read error, as a much more abundant clone is one base away. V gene TRBV3-1 combines with J gene TRBJ2-7; weak D call: TRBD2 (6 bases). This CDR3 contains 14 residues. From germline, CDR1 is LGHDT and CDR2 YNNKEL (reference sequence). This CDR3 is CASNQEGKRGEQYF. For the CDR3, the DNA is TGTGCCAGCAACCAAGAGGGAAAACGGGGGGAGCAGTACTTC.

V gene TRBV28 combines with J gene TRBJ2-2; possible D gene TRBD2, 6 bases. The CDR3 length is 14 residues. Germline V gene lookup returns CDR1 MDHEN and CDR2 SYDVKM. V gave up 8 bases and J gave up 3 bases, with 13 bases separating them. In DNA, the CDR3 is TGTGCCAGCTTGGGGGGTGGGCACACCGGGGAGCTGTTTTTT. It yields the protein CASLGGGHTGELFF. Filled out from reference TRBV28 and TRBJ2-2, the complete variable domain reads DVKVTQSSRYLVKRTGEKVFLECVQDMDHENMFWYRQDPGLGLRLIYFSYDVKMKEKGDIPEGYSVSREKKERFSLILESASTNQTSMYLCASLGGGHTGELFFGEGSRLTVL.

There are many counts of this clonotype. The chain links TRBV4-3 to TRBJ2-5; no firm D call. The CDR3 consists of 13 residues. Per the germline V gene, CDR1 is LGHNA and CDR2 is YSLEER. Trimming took 3 bases from V and 5 from J, leaving 10 bases between them. For the CDR3, the DNA is TGCGCCAGCAGCCAGGCCGTGAGCGAGACCCAGTACTTC. Translating gives CASSQAVSETQYF.

The V call is TRBV15, the J call TRBJ2-1; 15 bases are a match to TRBD2. Germline CDR1 reads LNHNV; CDR2 reads YYDKDF (reference sequence). This CDR3 contains 18 residues. V was pared by 3 bases and J by 4 bases, with 7 bases of the junction left unmatched. The CDR3 DNA is TGTGCCACCAGCAGCCCCGGGACTAGCGGGAGGAGGTACAATGAGCAGTTCTTC. Its translation is CATSSPGTSGRRYNEQFF.

This clonotype was seen at least ten times. V usage is TRBV28 and J usage is TRBJ2-5; D is possibly TRBD1 or TRBD2 (5 bases each). V was shortened by 6 bases and J by 4 bases, with 15 bases between the two germline ends. The CDR3 is 14 amino acids. The germline V gene has CDR1 MDHEN and CDR2 SYDVKM. This CDR3 reads CASSPGGGRETQYF. The CDR3 region has the DNA TGTGCCAGCAGCCCGGGTGGGGGAAGAGAGACCCAGTACTTC.

This clonotype has at least ten counts. The genes are TRBV5-1 and TRBJ2-1; TRBD2 matches 11 bases. With 4 bases clipped from V and 3 bases from J, the junction kept 6 bases outside the gene matches. Germline V gene sequence: CDR1 SGHRS, CDR2 YFSETQ. This CDR3 contains 16 residues. CDR3 protein: CASSRGLADLYNEQFF. The CDR3, as DNA: TGCGCCAGCAGCAGGGGACTAGCGGACCTCTACAATGAGCAGTTCTTC.

J is TRBJ2-1 and V is TRBV6-2 or TRBV6-3; a weak D match, TRBD2 (6 bases). CDR3 size: 14 residues. Germline CDR1 and CDR2: MNHEY and SVGEGT. Deletions cut 7 bases from V and 7 bases from J, with 17 bases between. CDR3 in amino acids: CASTQLGTRNEQFF. CDR3 bases: TGTGCCAGCACCCAACTCGGGACTCGTAATGAGCAGTTCTTC.

This clonotype is a singleton in its sample. A single base separates this from a much larger clone, so it may be a read error. It is likely a read error, because the conserved phenylalanine at the end of the CDR3 is missing. The V call is TRBV6-1, the J call TRBJ1-4, with D unresolved. CDR3 size: 12 residues. Germline assignment: CDR1 MNHNS and CDR2 SASEGT. The CDR3 protein is CATRGSNEKLFL. CDR3 DNA: TGTGCCACCCGAGGGAGTAATGAGAAACTGTTTCTT.

This clonotype showed up many times. The chain combines TRBV6-5 with TRBJ2-1, with 9 bases lining up with TRBD2. This CDR3 is built from 17 residues. V was clipped by 2 bases and J by 2 bases; unmatched bases: 7. Germline loops: CDR1 MNHEY, CDR2 SVGAGI. CDR3 sequence reads: CASSYARPSGTYNEQFF. Written as DNA, the CDR3 is TGTGCCAGCAGTTACGCCCGGCCTAGCGGGACCTACAATGAGCAGTTCTTC.

This clonotype was counted between two and nine times. The chain employs TRBV2 and TRBJ2-5, with 7 bases that match TRBD1. The V gene end was trimmed by 3 bases and the J gene end by 8 bases; junction bases not matched to a gene: 3. Germline V gene sequence: CDR1 SNHLY, CDR2 FYNNEI. CDR3 length equals 12 residues. The CDR3 bases are TGTGCCAGCAGTGAGCAGGGGGACACCCAGTACTTC. Protein: CASSEQGDTQYF.

The chain joins TRBV10-3 to TRBJ1-2, with 8 bases matching TRBD1. Germline trimming cut 2 bases from V and 4 bases from J; bases unmatched to any gene: 15. This CDR3 comprises 18 residues. Germline V CDR1 and CDR2: ENHRY, SYGVKD. The DNA of the CDR3 is TGTGCCATCAGTGAGCATCAGGGGGCGCGTCTTAATACCTATGGCTACACCTTC. This encodes CAISEHQGARLNTYGYTF.

Here the CDR3 reads CASSWGENQPQHF. The DNA of the CDR3 is TGTGCCAGCAGTTGGGGGGAGAATCAGCCCCAGCATTTT. V and J are TRBV2 and TRBJ1-5, with D perhaps TRBD1 (5 bases). Germline lookup yields CDR1 SNHLY and CDR2 FYNNEI. This CDR3 has 13 amino acids. The V end was cut by 5 bases, the J end by 4 bases, with 9 bases between.

In its sample, this clonotype was seen many times. The V and J genes are TRBV28 and TRBJ2-3; D is possibly TRBD1 (6 bases). This CDR3 is built from 15 residues. The V end was cut by 6 bases, the J end by 0 bases, with 13 bases between. Germline assignment: CDR1 MDHEN and CDR2 SYDVKM. CDR3 nucleotides: TGTGCCAGCAGCCTCGGACAGACTAGCACAGATACGCAGTATTTT. As protein: CASSLGQTSTDTQYF.

V gene TRBV19 combines with J gene TRBJ2-1; D remains ambiguous. The CDR3 covers 15 residues. The germline V gene encodes CDR1 LNHDA and CDR2 SQIVND (reference sequence). V lost 1 base, J lost 10 bases, and 17 bases lay in between. CDR3 coding DNA: TGTGCCAGTAGTATAGGGGCCTTAACAATGGGGGAGCAGTTCTTC. Protein product: CASSIGALTMGEQFF.

Only a few counts were recorded for this clonotype. The chain uses TRBV29-1 and TRBJ1-1, with D tentatively TRBD1 (6 bases). This CDR3 has 13 amino acids. Germline V CDR1 and CDR2: SQVTM, ANQGSEA. V was cut by 0 bases and J by 4 bases, with 9 bases left in between. CDR3 nucleotides: TGCAGCGTTGAAGAGCAGGGGACCACTGAAGCTTTCTTT. Translation gives CSVEEQGTTEAFF.